The present TCR beta chain was sequenced within a study of blood T cell repertoires in COVID-19. Study as a whole: From the United States, Italy and Spain came samples of acute and convalescent COVID-19. T cells, B-cell-depleted T cells, or PBMCs provided the cDNA or gDNA that served as material.

As originally analysed: Reference gene primers were amplified, and this amplification served to estimate nucleated cell counts. Some clones are missing from TCRdb's copy, which holds only in-frame ones; the method was immunoSEQ multiplex PCR. V, J and clone size were drawn from that table, and D and trimming were deduced from the DNA. Of around 240,000 clones listed, just under 85% are singletons. Per the germline V gene, CDR1 is MNHEY and CDR2 is SMNVEV (reference sequence). V was shortened by 0 bases and J by 8 bases, with 8 bases between the two germline ends. The CDR3 has 13 residues. The rearrangement uses TRBV27 and TRBJ2-1; D remains unclear. The sequence was obtained from an elderly woman with acute or convalescent COVID-19. Sequenced: peripheral blood. CDR3 DNA: TGTGCCAGCAGTTTATCAAGTCCGGATGAGCAGTTCTTC. This translates into CASSLSSPDEQFF.